Below are 14 T cell receptor beta chains sequenced from a single sample in a study of CD8 T cells in ankylosing spondylitis. Each CDR3 protein gets one entry after TCRdb re-called the 5' RACE reads with MiXCR. The sample comprises fewer than 250,000 distinct CDR3 sequences, roughly a tenth of which are singletons, and about 3% rests with the top ten. The sequenced sample was blood, either unsorted or a sorted T cell fraction (not recorded which). The receptors shown here come from a male donor with ankylosing spondylitis or in good health (not recorded which).

There are a few counts of this clonotype. The rearrangement joins TRBV5-8 to TRBJ2-3; 7 bases agree with TRBD2. The CDR3 has 16 amino acids. CDR1 and CDR2 (germline): SGHTS, YDEGEE. The V segment lost 1 base and the J segment 2 bases; nucleotides outside the gene matches: 7. This CDR3 is CASSLSLAATTDTQYF. CDR3 nucleotide sequence: TGTGCCAGCAGCTTGAGTCTAGCGGCAACCACAGATACGCAGTATTTT. The full variable domain, in which reference TRBV5-8 and TRBJ2-3 provide the parts outside the CDR3, is EAGVTQSPTHLIKTRGQQATLRCSPISGHTSVYWYQQALGLGLQFLLWYDEGEERNRGNFPPRFSGRQFPNYSSELNVNALELEDSALYLCASSLSLAATTDTQYFGPGTRLTVL.

This clonotype was counted at least ten times. CDR3 loop: CASSSGQTYEQYF. The CDR3, as DNA: TGCGCCAGCAGCTCTGGACAGACCTACGAGCAGTACTTC. The rearrangement links TRBV5-1 to TRBJ2-7, with a tentative D call TRBD1 (6 bases). The CDR3 sequence is 13 residues long. Per the germline V gene, CDR1 is SGHRS and CDR2 is YFSETQ. Trimming took 3 bases from V and 2 from J, leaving 9 bases between them.

This clonotype was observed many times. This chain links TRBV21-1 with TRBJ1-3; the table's D call, TRBD1, has no DNA check behind it. TRBV21-1 is designated a pseudogene. CDR3 length equals 16 residues. The CDR3 DNA follows: TGTGCCAGCCTAAACTTACAGGGTTCTTCCGGAAACACCATATATTTT. Its protein is CASLNLQGSSGNTIYF.

This clonotype occurred many times. The chain links TRBV11-2 to TRBJ2-5; D is unresolved. Trimming removed 3 bases from V and 5 bases from J, with 7 bases in between. The CDR3 is 12 amino acids. Germline loops: CDR1 SGHAT, CDR2 FQNNGV. In DNA, the CDR3 is TGTGCCAGCAGCTTGGATAGGGAGACCCAGTACTTC. As protein: CASSLDRETQYF.

This clonotype was seen more than once but under ten times. V gene TRBV12-3 or TRBV12-4 combines with J gene TRBJ1-4, with D possibly matching TRBD1 (6 bases). V lost 3 bases to trimming and J lost 8 bases, with 25 bases between them. This CDR3 has 18 amino acids. CDR3: CASSFLGRTDKMGEKLFF. The CDR3 DNA reads as TGTGCCAGCAGTTTTCTTGGAAGGACAGACAAAATGGGGGAAAAACTGTTTTTT.

This clonotype showed up many times. The chain has TRBV7-9 and TRBJ2-1; D not certain. Trimming removed 4 bases from V and 4 bases from J, with 11 bases in between. Germline V CDR1 and CDR2: SEHNR, FQNEAQ (reference sequence). The CDR3 is 14 residues long. DNA of the CDR3: TGTGCCAGCAGCTCGGGTCGGATTTACAATGAGCAGTTCTTC. Its translation is CASSSGRIYNEQFF.

This clonotype was recorded many times. This chain connects TRBV5-1 to TRBJ2-1; TRBD2 matches 8 bases. The CDR3 has 16 amino acids. Trimming removed 3 bases from V and 3 bases from J; junction bases left unmatched: 8. Germline V lookup: CDR1 SGHRS, CDR2 YFSETQ. The CDR3 bases are TGCGCCAGCAGCTCGTCACGGGAGGGTAACTACAATGAGCAGTTCTTC. Its translation: CASSSSREGNYNEQFF.

Ten or more counts support this clonotype. This chain connects TRBV20-1 to TRBJ2-2; 12 nucleotides match TRBD2. Losses at the gene ends were 2 bases for V and 5 bases for J; bases not matched to a gene: 6. The CDR3 has 16 residues. CDR1 and CDR2 (germline): DFQATT, SNEGSKA (reference sequence). CDR3 DNA: TGCAGTGCTAGAACCGGACTAGCGGGGCATACCGGGGAGCTGTTTTTT. Its translation is CSARTGLAGHTGELFF.

This clonotype came up many times. This chain uses TRBV12-3 or TRBV12-4 with TRBJ1-2; D is uncertain. The CDR3 covers 12 residues. Trimming pared 6 bases from V and 2 bases from J, leaving 7 bases between. The CDR3 sequence: CASSDLNYGYTF. The DNA of the CDR3 is TGTGCCAGCAGCGACCTCAACTATGGCTACACCTTC.

This clonotype showed up many times. The rearrangement joins TRBV9 to TRBJ2-5; D gene uncertain. V shed 4 bases and J shed 4 bases, with 17 bases lying between them. Germline CDR1 and CDR2: SGDLS and YYNGEE. The CDR3 consists of 15 residues. In DNA form, the CDR3 reads TGTGCCAGCAGCCCAACTTACGTGGCGGTAGAGACCCAGTACTTC. Translating gives CASSPTYVAVETQYF.

This clonotype was observed many times. The chain links TRBV15 to TRBJ2-1, with 10 positions matching TRBD2. Losses at the gene ends were 3 bases for V and 8 bases for J; bases not matched to a gene: 10. Per germline, CDR1 LNHNV and CDR2 YYDKDF (reference sequence). The CDR3 has 16 residues. CDR3 in amino acids: CATSRAPSGGTYEQFF. The CDR3 DNA is TGTGCCACCAGCAGGGCCCCTAGCGGGGGAACATATGAGCAGTTCTTC.

This clonotype has a count of ten or more. The CDR3 loop reads CSAETGTNYGYTF. DNA for the CDR3: TGCAGCGCTGAGACAGGAACTAACTATGGCTACACCTTC. This sequence joins TRBV29-1 and TRBJ1-2; weak D call: TRBD1 (6 bases). Trimming left V 7 bases short and J 0 bases short, with 12 bases between. Germline loops: CDR1 SQVTM, CDR2 ANQGSEA. The CDR3 is made up of 13 amino acids.

This clonotype was detected ten times or more. The chain uses TRBV5-1 and TRBJ2-7; TRBD1 matches at 8 bases. Germline V gene data show CDR1 as SGHRS and CDR2 as YFSETQ. J was trimmed by 5 bases and V by 0 bases; bases with no gene match: 4. This CDR3 has 14 amino acids. The CDR3 here is CASSLAGGLNEQYF. The CDR3 nucleotides are TGCGCCAGCAGCTTGGCAGGGGGCCTCAACGAGCAGTACTTC.

Ten or more counts support this clonotype. The chain recombines TRBV25-1 with TRBJ2-7; D remains ambiguous. Germline V gene lookup returns CDR1 MGHDK and CDR2 SYGVNS. CDR3 length: 13 residues. V was cut by 4 bases and J by 1 base, with 8 bases left in between. The CDR3, as DNA: TGTGCCAGCAGTGTTGGGGATTCCTACGAGCAGTACTTC. It codes for CASSVGDSYEQYF.